This T cell receptor (beta chain) appears in the sequencing data of a study of T-cell reconstitution after alpha-beta-depleted transplantation in children. General study findings and limits: T-cell counts and diversity at one year following transplant were attributed mainly to newly produced T cells. Reportedly, alpha-beta T cells present about two months post-transplant originated from several hundred expanded clones of graft origin. Some patients showed high day-60 TCRbeta diversity, which derived from surviving recipient T cells and thymic progenitors.

The CDR3 is 15 amino acids. V lost 1 base and J lost 5, with 14 bases in between. The germline V gene has CDR1 KGHSH and CDR2 LQKENI. Library preparation (for TCRbeta) was performed with unique molecular identifiers. From the PCR reads, TCRdb called clonotypes with MiXCR, one entry per CDR3 protein. This table has roughly 790,000 distinct CDR3 sequences, 15% to 20% appearing once. This clonotype was seen a handful of times. Antigen unknown. Sequences were derived from PBMCs, mostly from graft donor cells, sampled 360 days after TCRalphabeta/CD19-depleted stem cell transplant. The V call is TRBV18, the J call TRBJ2-5; D is undetermined. This TCR was recovered from a male patient younger than 18 who had a stem cell transplant for acute lymphoblastic leukemia, so the T cells may come from the graft donor. CDR3 sequence reads: CASSPLNQAAETQYF. CDR3 nucleotide sequence: TGTGCCAGCTCACCACTAAATCAGGCAGCCGAGACCCAGTACTTC.